This T cell receptor (beta chain) was identified during a study of blood T cell repertoires in COVID-19. Study overall: Acute and convalescent COVID-19 samples came from the United States, Italy and Spain.

Resolution of symptoms, clearance, or two negative PCRs was present in recovered Cohort 3 donors. CDR1 is SNHLY and CDR2 is FYNNEI in the germline V gene. CDR3 length: 14 residues. V dropped 8 bases and J dropped 2; count of bases not matched to a gene: 6. Only in-frame clones appear in the TCRdb table, and some are missing; sequencing was by immunoSEQ multiplex PCR. The sample includes fewer than 350,000 clones, 89% seen only once; the top ten take 1.5% to 2%. The TCR comes from a woman aged 35 to 49 who had recovered from COVID-19. This sequence joins TRBV2 and TRBJ1-3, with 7 bases matching TRBD1. The sample was PBMCs or T cells enriched from blood (not recorded which). CDR3 DNA: TGTGCCAGCTCGACAGGGACCACTGGAAACACCATATATTTT. This gives the protein CASSTGTTGNTIYF.